These 20 T cell receptor beta chains were all obtained from the same sample, sequenced in a study of CD8 T cells in ankylosing spondylitis. Study-wide results and caveats: A motif of under ten highly homologous TCR beta variants was seen as apparently characteristic of ankylosing spondylitis blood.

From the 5' RACE reads, TCRdb called clonotypes with MiXCR, one entry per CDR3 protein. Counted here are about 840,000 distinct CDR3 sequences, about 12% occurring once; the ten biggest clones make up roughly 0.51%. No antigens are known for them. The sequenced sample was blood, either unsorted or a sorted T cell fraction (not recorded which). These receptors were collected from a male donor with ankylosing spondylitis.

This clonotype has a count of ten or more. The CDR3 loop reads CASSASKDSYEQYF. The CDR3 coding sequence is TGTGCCAGCAGCGCCTCCAAAGACTCCTACGAGCAGTACTTC. This chain joins TRBV7-3 and TRBJ2-7, with D unclear. There are 14 residues in the CDR3. V was trimmed by 5 bases and J by 0 bases, leaving 11 bases between them. The germline V gene encodes CDR1 SGHTA and CDR2 FQGTGA.

This clonotype was counted a few times. The chain carries TRBV15 and TRBJ2-1; no firm D call. Trimming left V 3 bases short and J 7 bases short, with 7 bases between. Germline loops: CDR1 LNHNV, CDR2 YYDKDF (reference sequence). The CDR3 spans 12 residues. CDR3 loop: CATSRARNEQFF. The CDR3 region has the DNA TGTGCCACCAGCAGGGCCAGGAATGAGCAGTTCTTC.

This clonotype appeared a few times. The V and J genes are TRBV6-1 and TRBJ1-5; 9 nucleotides match TRBD1. CDR1 is MNHNS, CDR2 SASEGT, per germline. CDR3 length: 15 residues. With V trimmed by 6 bases and J by 2 bases, 5 bases remained unmatched. As DNA, the CDR3 is TGTGCCAGCAGAACAGGGGGCGAGGGCAATCAGCCCCAGCATTTT. This translates into CASRTGGEGNQPQHF.

This clonotype was seen at least ten times. This rearrangement joins TRBV5-1 to TRBJ2-1; 14 bases are a match to TRBD2. The germline V gene has CDR1 SGHRS and CDR2 YFSETQ. J lost 7 bases, V lost 5 bases, and 5 bases had no gene match. The CDR3 has 15 residues. The CDR3 region has the DNA TGCGCCAGCAGTCCGACTAGCGGGAGGGTGAATGAGCAGTTCTTC. This sequence encodes CASSPTSGRVNEQFF.

This clonotype was seen only a few times. The chain couples TRBV11-3 to TRBJ2-1, with TRBD2 matching 8 bases. V was pared by 5 bases and J by 0 bases, with 15 bases of the junction left unmatched. Per germline, CDR1 SGHNT and CDR2 YENEEA. The CDR3 runs to 19 residues. The CDR3 nucleotides are TGTGCCAGCAGCCCCGGACTAGCATATCCTAGTACCTCCTACAATGAGCAGTTCTTC. This codes for CASSPGLAYPSTSYNEQFF.

This clonotype appeared a few times. The rearrangement links TRBV4-3 to TRBJ2-2, with D perhaps assigned TRBD1 or TRBD2 (6 bases each). This CDR3 region has 16 residues. Germline-derived CDR1 and CDR2 are LGHNA and YSLEER. V lost 1 base and J lost 1, with 10 bases in between. In DNA form, the CDR3 reads TGCGCCAGCAGCCAAGGGGGGGCCCGGAACACCGGGGAGCTGTTTTTT. This sequence encodes CASSQGGARNTGELFF.

At least ten counts were recorded for this clonotype. The rearrangement joins TRBV7-2 to TRBJ2-7; perhaps TRBD2 as D (6 bases). The V gene's germline CDR1 is SGHTA and CDR2 FQGNSA. V was trimmed by 1 base and J by 7 bases, leaving 14 bases between them. CDR3 length: 14 residues. DNA for the CDR3: TGTGCCAGCAGCTTAGTTACGGGAGCGGGTGAGCAGTACTTC. Protein sequence: CASSLVTGAGEQYF.

This clonotype has a count of ten or more. J is TRBJ1-2 and V is TRBV5-1; no clear D gene. This CDR3 is 15 amino acids long. CDR1 and CDR2 from the germline V gene are SGHRS and YFSETQ. V lost 5 bases and J 5 bases, leaving 19 bases between the germline ends. The CDR3 sequence: CASSPDGGADYGYTF. The DNA of the CDR3 is TGCGCCAGCAGTCCGGACGGAGGAGCCGATTATGGCTACACCTTC.

This clonotype showed up just a few times. V usage is TRBV7-2 and J usage is TRBJ2-1, with 10 nucleotides matching TRBD2. This CDR3 contains 16 residues. J was trimmed by 10 bases and V by 2 bases; bases with no gene match: 11. Germline CDR1 reads SGHTA; CDR2 reads FQGNSA. The CDR3 coding sequence is TGTGCCAGCAGCTTATCGTCAGCGGGGGGGGGAGGAGAGCAGTTCTTC. This encodes CASSLSSAGGGGEQFF.

This clonotype has a handful of counts. V is TRBV7-9 and J is TRBJ2-7, with 11 bases identical to TRBD2. The germline CDR1 and CDR2 sequences are SEHNR and FQNEAQ (reference sequence). The CDR3 loop spans 15 amino acids. V shed 5 bases, J shed 2 bases, and the junction held 5 bases outside the gene matches. The CDR3 DNA is TGTGCCAGCAGCCAGGGACTAGCGGAGCCCTACGAGCAGTACTTC. Amino acid sequence: CASSQGLAEPYEQYF.

The CDR3 coding sequence is TGCGCCAGCAGTGACCAAGGAGGCCTCAAAAACATTCAGTACTTC. Translated, it gives CASSDQGGLKNIQYF. V and J are TRBV10-2 and TRBJ2-4, with D possibly matching TRBD2 (5 bases). Per the germline V gene, CDR1 is WSHSY and CDR2 is SAAADI. The CDR3 has 15 amino acids. The V end was cut by 3 bases, the J end by 3 bases, with 12 bases between.

This clonotype was seen many times. The J gene is TRBJ2-1, the V gene TRBV4-3; D not certain. Trimming stripped 1 base from V and 7 bases from J, with 14 bases between. Germline CDR1 reads LGHNA; CDR2 reads YSLEER. The CDR3 runs 15 residues. DNA for the CDR3: TGCGCCAGCAGCCAAGGAGCTAACCCGAAGAATGAGCAGTTCTTC. It yields the protein CASSQGANPKNEQFF.

Here the CDR3 reads CASSLDPAGTQYF. The CDR3 nucleotides are TGTGCCAGCAGTCTCGACCCCGCTGGGACCCAGTACTTC. The chain recombines TRBV12-3 or TRBV12-4 with TRBJ2-5; D gene ambiguous. The CDR3 contains 13 residues. Trimming stripped 5 bases from V and 7 bases from J, with 14 bases between.

V usage is TRBV6-2 or TRBV6-3 and J usage is TRBJ1-1; TRBD1 might be the D (5 bases). Germline V gene lookup returns CDR1 MNHEY and CDR2 SVGEGT. V was trimmed by 2 bases and J by 5 bases, leaving 15 bases between them. The CDR3 sequence is 15 residues long. As DNA, the CDR3 is TGTGCCAGCAGTTACGAGGGGCGGGGGAGTACTGAAGCTTTCTTT. This codes for CASSYEGRGSTEAFF.

The gene calls are TRBV29-1 and TRBJ1-2; 7 nucleotides agree with TRBD1. J was trimmed by 2 bases and V by 7 bases; bases with no gene match: 7. The CDR3 has 13 residues. Germline V gives CDR1 SQVTM, CDR2 ANQGSEA. CDR3 protein: CSGGAQGNYGYTF. Here the CDR3 DNA reads TGCAGCGGGGGGGCACAGGGGAACTATGGCTACACCTTC.

This clonotype turned up a few times. The chain links TRBV10-3 to TRBJ1-2; maybe TRBD1 (6 bases). Between the trimmed V and J ends, which lost 0 bases and 4 bases, there was a span of 12 bases. The CDR3 loop spans 15 amino acids. Germline V CDR1 and CDR2: ENHRY, SYGVKD. The CDR3 DNA reads TGTGCCATCAGTGAGTCGAAAGGGGGAGGCTATGGCTACACCTTC. Encoded protein: CAISESKGGGYGYTF.

V and J are TRBV28 and TRBJ1-3, with 7 bases aligning to TRBD1. The junction had 5 bases not matched to a gene; V was cut back by 6 bases and J by 0 bases. There are 15 residues in the CDR3. The germline CDR1 and CDR2 sequences are MDHEN and SYDVKM. In DNA form, the CDR3 reads TGTGCCAGCAGCGCGACAGGGATCTCTGGAAACACCATATATTTT. Amino acid sequence: CASSATGISGNTIYF.

J is TRBJ1-3 and V is TRBV12-3 or TRBV12-4; D gene ambiguous. The CDR3 is made up of 14 amino acids. V lost 3 bases and J 2 bases, leaving 8 bases between the germline ends. CDR3 nucleotide sequence: TGTGCCAGCAGTTTCTGGGATACTGGAAACACCATATATTTT. Its translation is CASSFWDTGNTIYF.

The chain's CDR3 is CSVANPGGSYTEAFF. The CDR3 DNA reads as TGCAGCGTTGCCAACCCCGGGGGGAGTTACACTGAAGCTTTCTTT. V gene TRBV29-1 combines with J gene TRBJ1-1, with TRBD1 as a possible D gene (5 bases). With 4 bases removed from V and 3 bases from J, the gap between germline ends came to 18 bases. Germline V gene lookup returns CDR1 SQVTM and CDR2 ANQGSEA. The CDR3 length is 15 residues.

A note on this clonotype: Relative to the germline gene, one junction end is altered; a read error may explain this. The CDR3 reads CASSFAEGVGDTQYF. The CDR3 nucleotides read TGTGCTAGCAGCTTTGCCGAGGGGGTAGGAGATACGCAGTATTTT. The V gene is TRBV7-7, the J gene TRBJ2-3; D might be TRBD1 (6 bases). This CDR3 has 15 amino acids. Germline V CDR1 and CDR2: SSHAT, FNYEAQ (reference sequence).